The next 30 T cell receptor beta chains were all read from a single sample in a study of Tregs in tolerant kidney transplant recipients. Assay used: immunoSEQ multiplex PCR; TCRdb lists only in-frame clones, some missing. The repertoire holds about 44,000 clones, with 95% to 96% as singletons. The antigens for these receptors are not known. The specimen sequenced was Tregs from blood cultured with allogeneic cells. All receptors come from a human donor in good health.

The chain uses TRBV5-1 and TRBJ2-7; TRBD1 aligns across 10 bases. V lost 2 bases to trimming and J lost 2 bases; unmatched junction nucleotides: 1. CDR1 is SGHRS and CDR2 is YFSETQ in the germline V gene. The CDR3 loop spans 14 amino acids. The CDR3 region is CASSLGTGAYEQYF. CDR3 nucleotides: TGCGCCAGCAGCTTAGGGACAGGGGCCTACGAGCAGTACTTC.

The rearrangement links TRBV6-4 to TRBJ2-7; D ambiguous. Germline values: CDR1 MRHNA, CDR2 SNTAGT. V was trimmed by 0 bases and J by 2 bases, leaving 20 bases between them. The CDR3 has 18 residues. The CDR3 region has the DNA TGTGCCAGCAGTGACTCGGGTGAGCCGGACGGAGATCCCTACGAGCAGTACTTC. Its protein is CASSDSGEPDGDPYEQYF.

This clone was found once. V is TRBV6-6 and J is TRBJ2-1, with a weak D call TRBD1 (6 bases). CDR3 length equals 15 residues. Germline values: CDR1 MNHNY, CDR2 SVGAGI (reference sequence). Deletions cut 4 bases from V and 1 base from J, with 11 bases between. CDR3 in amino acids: CASSFEDSSYNEQFF. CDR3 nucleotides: TGTGCCAGCAGTTTCGAGGACAGTTCCTACAATGAGCAGTTCTTC.

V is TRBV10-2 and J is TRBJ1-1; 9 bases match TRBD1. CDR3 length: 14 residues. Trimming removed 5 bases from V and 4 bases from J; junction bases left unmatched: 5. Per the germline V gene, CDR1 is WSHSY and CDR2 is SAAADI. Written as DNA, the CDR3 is TGCGCCAGCAGTCCCGGGACAGGGTCCACTGAAGCTTTCTTT. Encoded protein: CASSPGTGSTEAFF.

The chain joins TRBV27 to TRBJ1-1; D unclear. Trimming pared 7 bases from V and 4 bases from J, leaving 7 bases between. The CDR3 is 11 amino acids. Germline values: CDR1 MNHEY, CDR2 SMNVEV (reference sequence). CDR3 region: CASTGLTEAFF. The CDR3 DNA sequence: TGTGCCAGCACCGGACTCACTGAAGCTTTCTTT.

The CDR3 DNA reads TGTGCCAGCAGCTTAAAAGTACCGACAGGGGCGGGCTCCTACAATGAGCAGTTCTTC. Its protein product is CASSLKVPTGAGSYNEQFF. The chain couples TRBV7-3 to TRBJ2-1; 8 bases are a match to TRBD1. CDR1 is SGHTA, CDR2 FQGTGA, per germline. With V trimmed by 1 base and J by 0 bases, 11 bases remained unmatched. The CDR3 extends over 19 amino acids.

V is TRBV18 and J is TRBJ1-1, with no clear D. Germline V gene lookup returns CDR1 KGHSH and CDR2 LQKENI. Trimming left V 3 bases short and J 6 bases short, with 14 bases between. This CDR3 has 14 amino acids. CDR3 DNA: TGTGCCAGCTCACCGGTGGTTGGGTCGCCTGAAGCTTTCTTT. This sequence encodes CASSPVVGSPEAFF.

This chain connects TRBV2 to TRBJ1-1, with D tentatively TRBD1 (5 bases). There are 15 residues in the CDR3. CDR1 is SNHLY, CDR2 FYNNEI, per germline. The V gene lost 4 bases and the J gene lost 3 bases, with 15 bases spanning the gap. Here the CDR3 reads CASSVSRDRDTEAFF. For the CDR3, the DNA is TGTGCCAGCAGTGTAAGCAGGGATAGGGACACTGAAGCTTTCTTT. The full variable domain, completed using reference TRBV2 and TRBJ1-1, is EPEVTQTPSHQVTQMGQEVILRCVPISNHLYFYWYRQILGQKVEFLVSFYNNEISEKSEIFDDQFSVERPDGSNFTLKIRSTKLEDSAMYFCASSVSRDRDTEAFFGQGTRLTVV.

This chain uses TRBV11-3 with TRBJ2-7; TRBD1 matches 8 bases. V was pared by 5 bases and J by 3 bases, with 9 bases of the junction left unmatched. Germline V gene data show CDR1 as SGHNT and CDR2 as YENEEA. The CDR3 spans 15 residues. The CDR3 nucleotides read TGTGCCAGCAGCCCCGGACAGGGCCTCCTCTACGAGCAGTACTTC. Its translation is CASSPGQGLLYEQYF.

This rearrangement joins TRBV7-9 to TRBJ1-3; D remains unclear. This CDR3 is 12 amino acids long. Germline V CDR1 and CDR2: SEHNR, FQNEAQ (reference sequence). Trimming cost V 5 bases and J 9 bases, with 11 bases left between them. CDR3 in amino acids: CASSRTPSTIYF. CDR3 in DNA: TGTGCCAGCAGCCGTACCCCGTCCACCATATATTTT.

CDR3 in DNA: TGTGCCAGCTCACCGCGGCGGGGGGCAGAGACCCAGTACTTC. Translated: CASSPRRGAETQYF. V and J are TRBV18 and TRBJ2-5; 8 bases are shared with TRBD2. The junction had 4 bases not matched to a gene; V was cut back by 3 bases and J by 4 bases. This CDR3 is built from 14 residues. The V gene's germline CDR1 is KGHSH and CDR2 LQKENI. Full variable domain (missing parts from reference TRBV18 and TRBJ2-5): NAGVMQNPRHLVRRRGQEARLRCSPMKGHSHVYWYRQLPEEGLKFMVYLQKENIIDESGMPKERFSAEFPKEGPSILRIQQVVRGDSAAYFCASSPRRGAETQYFGPGTRLLVL.

The CDR3 sequence is CASTAGAFYGYTF. The DNA of the CDR3 is TGTGCCAGTACCGCAGGGGCTTTCTATGGCTACACCTTC. This chain connects TRBV19 to TRBJ1-2; D perhaps matches TRBD1 (6 bases). The germline gives CDR1 LNHDA, CDR2 SQIVND (reference sequence). There are 13 residues in the CDR3. The germline V and J ends were trimmed by 7 bases and 4 bases, with 13 bases remaining between them.

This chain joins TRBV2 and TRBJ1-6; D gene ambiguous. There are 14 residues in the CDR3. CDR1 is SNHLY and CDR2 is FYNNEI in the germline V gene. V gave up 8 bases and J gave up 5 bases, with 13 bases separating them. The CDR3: CASQEASDNSPLHF. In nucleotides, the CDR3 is TGTGCCAGCCAGGAAGCTTCGGATAATTCACCCCTCCACTTT.

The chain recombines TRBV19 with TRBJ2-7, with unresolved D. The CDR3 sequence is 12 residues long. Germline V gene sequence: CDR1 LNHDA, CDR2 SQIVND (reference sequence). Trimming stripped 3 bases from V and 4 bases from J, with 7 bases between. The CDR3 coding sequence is TGTGCCAGTAGTATCTGGGGATACGAGCAGTACTTC. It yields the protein CASSIWGYEQYF. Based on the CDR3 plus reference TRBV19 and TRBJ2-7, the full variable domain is DGGITQSPKYLFRKEGQNVTLSCEQNLNHDAMYWYRQDPGQGLRLIYYSQIVNDFQKGDIAEGYSVSREKKESFPLTVTSAQKNPTAFYLCASSIWGYEQYFGPGTRLTVT.

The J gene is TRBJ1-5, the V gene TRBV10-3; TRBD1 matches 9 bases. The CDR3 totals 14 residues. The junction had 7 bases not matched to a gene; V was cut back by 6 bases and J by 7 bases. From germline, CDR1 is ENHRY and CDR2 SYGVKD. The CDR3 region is CAIRGTGGGQPQHF. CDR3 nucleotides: TGTGCCATCAGGGGTACAGGGGGCGGCCAGCCCCAGCATTTT.

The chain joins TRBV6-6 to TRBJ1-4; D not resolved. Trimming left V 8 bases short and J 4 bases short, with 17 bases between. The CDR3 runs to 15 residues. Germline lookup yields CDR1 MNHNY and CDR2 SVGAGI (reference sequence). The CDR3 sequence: CASGLSWTGNEKLFF. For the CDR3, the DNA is TGTGCCAGCGGCTTATCTTGGACGGGTAATGAAAAACTGTTTTTT.

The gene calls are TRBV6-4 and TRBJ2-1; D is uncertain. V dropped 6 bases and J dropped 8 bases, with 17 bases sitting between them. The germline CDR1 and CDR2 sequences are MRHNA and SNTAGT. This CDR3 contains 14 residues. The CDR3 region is CASSPSVAIDEQFF. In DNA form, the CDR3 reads TGTGCCAGCAGCCCAAGCGTCGCCATCGATGAGCAGTTCTTC.

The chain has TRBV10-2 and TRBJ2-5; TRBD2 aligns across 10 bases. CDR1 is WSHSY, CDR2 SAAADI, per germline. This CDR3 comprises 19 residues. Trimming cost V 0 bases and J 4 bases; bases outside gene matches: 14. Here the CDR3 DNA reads TGCGCCAGCAGTGAGTCCAAGGGACTAGCGCCTAAAGGGGGAGAGACCCAGTACTTC. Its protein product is CASSESKGLAPKGGETQYF.

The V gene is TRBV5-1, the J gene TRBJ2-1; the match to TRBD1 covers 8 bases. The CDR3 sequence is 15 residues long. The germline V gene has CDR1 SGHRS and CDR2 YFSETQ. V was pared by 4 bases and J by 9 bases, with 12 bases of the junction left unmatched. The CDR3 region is CASSTRDRPPGEQFF. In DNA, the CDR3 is TGCGCCAGCAGCACCCGGGACAGGCCACCGGGTGAGCAGTTCTTC.

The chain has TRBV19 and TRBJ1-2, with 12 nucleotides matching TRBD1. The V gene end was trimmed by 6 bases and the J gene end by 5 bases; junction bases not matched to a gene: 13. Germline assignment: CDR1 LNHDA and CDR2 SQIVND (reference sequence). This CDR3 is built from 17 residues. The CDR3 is CASRSPLGTGGRYGYTF. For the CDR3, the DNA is TGTGCCAGTAGAAGTCCCCTCGGGACAGGGGGCAGGTATGGCTACACCTTC.

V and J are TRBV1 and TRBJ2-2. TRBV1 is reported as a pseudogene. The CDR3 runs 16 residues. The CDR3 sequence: CTSSLQPRINTGELFF. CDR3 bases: TGCACCAGCAGCCTCCAGCCAAGGATAAACACCGGGGAGCTGTTTTTT.

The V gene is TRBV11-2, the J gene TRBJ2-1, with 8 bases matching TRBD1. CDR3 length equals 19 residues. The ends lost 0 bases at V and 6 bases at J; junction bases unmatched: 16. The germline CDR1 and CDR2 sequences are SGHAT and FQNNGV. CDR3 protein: CASSLDSWAGGESVNEQFF. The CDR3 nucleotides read TGTGCCAGCAGCTTAGATAGCTGGGCAGGGGGCGAATCTGTCAATGAGCAGTTCTTC.

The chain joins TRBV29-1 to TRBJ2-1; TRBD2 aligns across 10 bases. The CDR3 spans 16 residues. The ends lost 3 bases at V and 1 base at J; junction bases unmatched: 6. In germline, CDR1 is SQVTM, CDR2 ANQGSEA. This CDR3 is CSVEGASGGSYNEQFF. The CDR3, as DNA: TGCAGCGTTGAGGGGGCTAGCGGGGGATCCTACAATGAGCAGTTCTTC.

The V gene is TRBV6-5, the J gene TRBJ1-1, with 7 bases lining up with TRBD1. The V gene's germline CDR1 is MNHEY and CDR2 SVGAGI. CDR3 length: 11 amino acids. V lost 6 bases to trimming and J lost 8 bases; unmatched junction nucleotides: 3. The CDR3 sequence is CASRQTGEAFF. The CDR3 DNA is TGTGCCAGCAGGCAGACAGGGGAAGCTTTCTTT.

The CDR3 loop is CASSGGQGVTGANVLTF. The CDR3 region has the DNA TGTGCCAGCAGCGGAGGACAGGGAGTAACTGGGGCCAACGTCCTGACTTTC. This chain links TRBV7-3 with TRBJ2-6, with 8 bases aligning to TRBD1. This CDR3 region has 17 residues. CDR1 and CDR2 from the germline V gene are SGHTA and FQGTGA. V shed 5 bases, J shed 2 bases, and the junction held 8 bases outside the gene matches. Full variable domain (remainder filled in from reference TRBV7-3 and TRBJ2-6): GAGVSQTPSNKVTEKGKYVELRCDPISGHTALYWYRQSLGQGPEFLIYFQGTGAADDSGLPNDRFFAVRPEGSVSTLKIQRTERGDSAVYLCASSGGQGVTGANVLTFGAGSRLTVL.

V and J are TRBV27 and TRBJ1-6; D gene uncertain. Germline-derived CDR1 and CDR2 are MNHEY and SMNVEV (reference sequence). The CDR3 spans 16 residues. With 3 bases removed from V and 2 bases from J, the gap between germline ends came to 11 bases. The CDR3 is CASSLAGGPYNSPLHF. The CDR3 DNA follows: TGTGCCAGCAGTTTGGCCGGAGGCCCCTATAATTCACCCCTCCACTTT.

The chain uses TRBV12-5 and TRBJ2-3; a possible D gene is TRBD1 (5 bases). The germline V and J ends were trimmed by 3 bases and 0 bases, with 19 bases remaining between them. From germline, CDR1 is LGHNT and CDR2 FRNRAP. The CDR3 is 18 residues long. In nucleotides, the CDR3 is TGTGCTAGTGGTTTAGGGCGTCAGGGCGCCCTTAGCACAGATACGCAGTATTTT. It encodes CASGLGRQGALSTDTQYF.

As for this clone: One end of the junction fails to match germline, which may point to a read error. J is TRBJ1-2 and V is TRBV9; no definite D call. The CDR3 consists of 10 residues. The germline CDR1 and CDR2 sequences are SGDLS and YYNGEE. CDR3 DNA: TGTGCCAGCAGCGTAGGTTCACTCTCCTTC. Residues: CASSVGSLSF.

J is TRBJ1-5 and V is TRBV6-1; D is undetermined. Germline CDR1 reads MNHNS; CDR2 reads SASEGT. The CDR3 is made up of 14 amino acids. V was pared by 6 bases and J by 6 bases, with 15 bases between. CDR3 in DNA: TGTGCCAGCAGCACGTCCCGTGTTGCTCAGCCCCAGCATTTT. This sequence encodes CASSTSRVAQPQHF.

The CDR3, as DNA: TGTGCCAGCAGTCGGTCCACCGGGGGCAGTACGGGCTACACCTTC. This codes for CASSRSTGGSTGYTF. The chain has TRBV6-5 and TRBJ1-2, with D possibly being TRBD1 (6 bases). The germline V and J ends were trimmed by 5 bases and 8 bases, with 21 bases remaining between them. The CDR3 loop spans 15 amino acids. Germline lookup yields CDR1 MNHEY and CDR2 SVGAGI.